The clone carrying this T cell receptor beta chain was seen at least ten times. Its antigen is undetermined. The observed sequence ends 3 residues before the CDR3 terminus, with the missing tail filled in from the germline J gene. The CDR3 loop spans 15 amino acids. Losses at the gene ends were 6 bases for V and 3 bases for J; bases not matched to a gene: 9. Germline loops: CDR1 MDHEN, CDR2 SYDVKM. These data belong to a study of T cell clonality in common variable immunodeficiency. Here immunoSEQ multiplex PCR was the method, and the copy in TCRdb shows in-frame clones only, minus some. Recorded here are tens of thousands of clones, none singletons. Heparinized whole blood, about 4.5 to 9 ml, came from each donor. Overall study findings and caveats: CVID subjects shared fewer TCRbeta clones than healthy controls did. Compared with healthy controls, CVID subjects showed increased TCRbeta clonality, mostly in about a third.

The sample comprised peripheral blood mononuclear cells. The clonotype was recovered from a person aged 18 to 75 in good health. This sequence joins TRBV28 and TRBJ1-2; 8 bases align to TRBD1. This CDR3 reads CASSLTGAGDYGYTF. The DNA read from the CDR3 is TGTGCCAGCAGCCTGACAGGGGCCGGAGACTATGGC.